This T cell receptor (beta chain) was profiled in a study of T-cell reconstitution after alpha-beta-depleted transplantation in children. The length of the CDR3 is 14 residues. V trimming: 4 bases; J trimming: 7 bases; junction bases outside the gene matches: 6. The V gene's germline CDR1 is MNHEY and CDR2 SMNVEV (reference sequence). On this clonotype itself: Its antigen is unknown.

Study outcomes and limitations: Hyperexpanded clones declined; after one year, newly produced T cells mostly supplied diversity.

Unique molecular identifiers were incorporated into the prepared TCRbeta library. MiXCR was run by TCRdb on the PCR reads, yielding one entry per CDR3 protein. The profile shows about 830,000 distinct CDR3 sequences, under 20% of them singletons. The specimen comprised PBMCs, mostly from graft donor cells, sampled 360 days after TCRalphabeta/CD19-depleted stem cell transplant. The TCR was taken from a male patient between 10 and 17 years old who had a stem cell transplant for acute lymphoblastic leukemia, so the T cells may come from the graft donor. The chain couples TRBV27 to TRBJ1-1, with 10 bases identical to TRBD1. The CDR3 spells CASSSRDRGGEAFF. CDR3 nucleotide sequence: TGTGCCAGCAGTTCCCGGGACAGGGGCGGTGAAGCTTTCTTT.